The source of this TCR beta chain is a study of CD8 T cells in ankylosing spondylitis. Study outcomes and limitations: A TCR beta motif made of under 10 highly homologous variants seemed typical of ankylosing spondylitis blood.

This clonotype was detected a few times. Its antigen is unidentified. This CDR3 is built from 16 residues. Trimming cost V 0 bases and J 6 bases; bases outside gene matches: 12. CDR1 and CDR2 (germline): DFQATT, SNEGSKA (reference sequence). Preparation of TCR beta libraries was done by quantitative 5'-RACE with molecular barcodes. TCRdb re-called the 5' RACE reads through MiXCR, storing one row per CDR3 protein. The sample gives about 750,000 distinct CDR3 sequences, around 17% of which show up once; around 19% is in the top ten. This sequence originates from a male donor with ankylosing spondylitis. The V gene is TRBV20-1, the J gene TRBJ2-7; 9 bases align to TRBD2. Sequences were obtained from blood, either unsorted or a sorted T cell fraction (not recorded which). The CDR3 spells CSARDPRGGAGSEQYF. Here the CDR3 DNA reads TGCAGTGCTAGAGACCCCCGCGGGGGGGCCGGCAGCGAGCAGTACTTC.